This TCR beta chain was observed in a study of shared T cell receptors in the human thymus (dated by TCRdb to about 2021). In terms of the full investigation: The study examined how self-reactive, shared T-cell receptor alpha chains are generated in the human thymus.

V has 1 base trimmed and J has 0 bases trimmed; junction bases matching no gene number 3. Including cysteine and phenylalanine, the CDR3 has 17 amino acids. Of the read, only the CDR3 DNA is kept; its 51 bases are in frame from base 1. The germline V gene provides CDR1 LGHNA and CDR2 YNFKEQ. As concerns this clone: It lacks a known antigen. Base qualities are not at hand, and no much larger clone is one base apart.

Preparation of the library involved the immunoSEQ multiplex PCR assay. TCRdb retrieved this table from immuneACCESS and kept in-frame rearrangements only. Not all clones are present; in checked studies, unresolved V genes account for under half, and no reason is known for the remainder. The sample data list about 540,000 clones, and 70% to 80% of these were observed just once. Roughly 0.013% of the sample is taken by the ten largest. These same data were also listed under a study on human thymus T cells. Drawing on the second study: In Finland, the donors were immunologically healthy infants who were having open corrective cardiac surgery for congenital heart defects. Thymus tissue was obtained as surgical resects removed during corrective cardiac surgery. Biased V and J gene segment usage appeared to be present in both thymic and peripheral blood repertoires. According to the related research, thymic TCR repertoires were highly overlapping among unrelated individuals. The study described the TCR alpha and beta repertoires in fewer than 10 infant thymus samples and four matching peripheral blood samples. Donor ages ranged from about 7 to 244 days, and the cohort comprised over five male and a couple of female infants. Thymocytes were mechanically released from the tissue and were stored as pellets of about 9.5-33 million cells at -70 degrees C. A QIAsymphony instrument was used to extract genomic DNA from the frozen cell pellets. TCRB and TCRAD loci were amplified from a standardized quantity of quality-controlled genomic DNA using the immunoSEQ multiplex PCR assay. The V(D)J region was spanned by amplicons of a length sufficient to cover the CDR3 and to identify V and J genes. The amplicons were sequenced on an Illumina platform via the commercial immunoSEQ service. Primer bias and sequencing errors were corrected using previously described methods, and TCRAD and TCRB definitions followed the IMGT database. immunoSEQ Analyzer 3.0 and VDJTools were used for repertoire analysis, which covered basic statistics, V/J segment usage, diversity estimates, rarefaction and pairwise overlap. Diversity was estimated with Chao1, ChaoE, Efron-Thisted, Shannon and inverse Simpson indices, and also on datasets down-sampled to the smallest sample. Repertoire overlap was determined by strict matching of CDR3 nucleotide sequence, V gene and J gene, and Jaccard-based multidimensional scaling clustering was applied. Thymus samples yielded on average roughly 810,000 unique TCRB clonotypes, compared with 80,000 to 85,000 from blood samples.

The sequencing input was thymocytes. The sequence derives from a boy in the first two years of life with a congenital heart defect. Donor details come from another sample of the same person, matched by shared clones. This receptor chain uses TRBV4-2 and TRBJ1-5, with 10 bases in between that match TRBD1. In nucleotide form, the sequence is TGTGCCAGCAGCCAAGCGGGGACAGGGGATAGCAATCAGCCCCAGCATTTT. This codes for CASSQAGTGDSNQPQHF.